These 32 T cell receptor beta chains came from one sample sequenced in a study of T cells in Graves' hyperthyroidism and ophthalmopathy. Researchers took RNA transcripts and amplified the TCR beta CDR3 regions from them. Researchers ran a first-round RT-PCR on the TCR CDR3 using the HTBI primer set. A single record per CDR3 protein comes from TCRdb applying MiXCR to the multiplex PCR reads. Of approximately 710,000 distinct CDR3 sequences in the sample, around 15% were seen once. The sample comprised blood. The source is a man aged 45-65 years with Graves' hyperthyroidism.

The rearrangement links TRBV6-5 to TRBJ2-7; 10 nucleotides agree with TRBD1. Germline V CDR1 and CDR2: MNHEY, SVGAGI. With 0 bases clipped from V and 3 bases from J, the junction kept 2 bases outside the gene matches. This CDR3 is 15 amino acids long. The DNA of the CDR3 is TGTGCCAGCAGTTACTCCCGGGACAGGGGCTACGAGCAGTACTTC. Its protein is CASSYSRDRGYEQYF.

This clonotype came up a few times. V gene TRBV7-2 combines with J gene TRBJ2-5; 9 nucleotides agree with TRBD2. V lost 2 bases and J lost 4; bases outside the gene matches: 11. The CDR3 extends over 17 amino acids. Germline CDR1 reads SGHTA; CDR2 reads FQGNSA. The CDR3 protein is CASSLLGVAGVGETQYF. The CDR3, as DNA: TGTGCCAGCAGCTTATTGGGTGTAGCGGGAGTAGGAGAGACCCAGTACTTC.

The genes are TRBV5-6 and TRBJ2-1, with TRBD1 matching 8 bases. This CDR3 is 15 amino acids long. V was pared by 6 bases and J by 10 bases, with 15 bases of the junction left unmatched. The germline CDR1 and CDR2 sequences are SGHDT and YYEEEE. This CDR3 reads CASTLGQGANREQFF. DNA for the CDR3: TGTGCCAGCACCCTCGGACAGGGTGCCAATAGAGAGCAGTTCTTC.

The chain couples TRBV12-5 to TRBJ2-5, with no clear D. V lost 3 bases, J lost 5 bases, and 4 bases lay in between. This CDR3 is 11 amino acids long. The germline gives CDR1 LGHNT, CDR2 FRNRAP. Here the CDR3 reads CASGLRETQYF. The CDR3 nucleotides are TGTGCTAGTGGTTTAAGGGAGACCCAGTACTTC.

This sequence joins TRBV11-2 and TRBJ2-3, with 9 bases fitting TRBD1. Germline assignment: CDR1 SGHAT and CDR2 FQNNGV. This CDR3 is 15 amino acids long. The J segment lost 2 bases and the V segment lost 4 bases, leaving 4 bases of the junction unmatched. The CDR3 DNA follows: TGTGCCAGCAGCTCACAGGGGGCGTACACAGATACGCAGTATTTT. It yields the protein CASSSQGAYTDTQYF.

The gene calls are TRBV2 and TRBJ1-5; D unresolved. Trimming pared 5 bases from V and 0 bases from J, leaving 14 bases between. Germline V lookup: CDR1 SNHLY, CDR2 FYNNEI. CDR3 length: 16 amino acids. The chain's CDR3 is CASSLYSGYSNQPQHF. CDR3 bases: TGTGCCAGCAGTTTGTATTCAGGATATAGCAATCAGCCCCAGCATTTT.

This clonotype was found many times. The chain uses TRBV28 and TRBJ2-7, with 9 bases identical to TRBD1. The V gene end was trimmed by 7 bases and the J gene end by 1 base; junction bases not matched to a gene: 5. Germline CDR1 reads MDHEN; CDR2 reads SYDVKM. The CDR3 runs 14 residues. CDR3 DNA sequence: TGTGCCAGCAAGCTGACAGGGGGATCCTACGAGCAGTACTTC. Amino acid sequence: CASKLTGGSYEQYF.

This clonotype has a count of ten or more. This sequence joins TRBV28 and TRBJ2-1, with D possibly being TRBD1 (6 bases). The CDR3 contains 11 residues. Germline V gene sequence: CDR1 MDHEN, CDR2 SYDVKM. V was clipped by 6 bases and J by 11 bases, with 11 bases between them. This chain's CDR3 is CASRIQGQQFF. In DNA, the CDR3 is TGTGCCAGCAGAATACAGGGTCAGCAGTTCTTC.

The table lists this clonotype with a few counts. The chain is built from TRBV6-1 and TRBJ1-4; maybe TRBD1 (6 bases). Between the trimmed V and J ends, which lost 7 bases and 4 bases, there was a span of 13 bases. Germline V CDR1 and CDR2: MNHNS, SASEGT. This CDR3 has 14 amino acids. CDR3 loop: CASNEDRINEKLFF. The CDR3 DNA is TGTGCCAGCAACGAAGACAGGATTAATGAAAAACTGTTTTTT.

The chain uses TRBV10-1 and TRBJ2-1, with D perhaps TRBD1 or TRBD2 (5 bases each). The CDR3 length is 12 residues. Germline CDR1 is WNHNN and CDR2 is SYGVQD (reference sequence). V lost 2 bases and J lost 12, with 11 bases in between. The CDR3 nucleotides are TGCGCCAGCAGTGAGACCCGGGACGCGCAGTTCTTC. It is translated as CASSETRDAQFF.

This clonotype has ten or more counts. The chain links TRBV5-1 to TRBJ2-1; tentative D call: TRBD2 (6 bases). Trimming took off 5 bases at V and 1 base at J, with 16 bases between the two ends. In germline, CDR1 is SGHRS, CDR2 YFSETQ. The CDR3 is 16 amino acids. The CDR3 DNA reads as TGCGCCAGCAGTCTTTCGGTAGCGGAATCCTACAATGAGCAGTTCTTC. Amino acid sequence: CASSLSVAESYNEQFF. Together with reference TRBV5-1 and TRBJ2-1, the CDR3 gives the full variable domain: KAGVTQTPRYLIKTRGQQVTLSCSPISGHRSVSWYQQTPGQGLQFLFEYFSETQRNKGNFPGRFSGRQFSNSRSEMNVSTLELGDSALYLCASSLSVAESYNEQFFGPGTRLTVL.

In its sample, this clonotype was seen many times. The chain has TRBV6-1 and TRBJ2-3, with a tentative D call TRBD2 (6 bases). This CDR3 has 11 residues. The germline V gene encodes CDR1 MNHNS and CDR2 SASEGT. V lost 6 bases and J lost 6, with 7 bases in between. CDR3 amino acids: CASRAGDTQYF. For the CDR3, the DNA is TGTGCCAGCAGGGCGGGGGATACGCAGTATTTT.

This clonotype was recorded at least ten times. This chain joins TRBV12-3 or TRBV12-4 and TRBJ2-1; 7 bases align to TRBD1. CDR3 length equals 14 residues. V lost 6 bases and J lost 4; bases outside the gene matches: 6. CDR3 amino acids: CASSPDRVYNEQFF. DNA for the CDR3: TGTGCCAGCAGCCCCGACAGGGTATACAATGAGCAGTTCTTC.

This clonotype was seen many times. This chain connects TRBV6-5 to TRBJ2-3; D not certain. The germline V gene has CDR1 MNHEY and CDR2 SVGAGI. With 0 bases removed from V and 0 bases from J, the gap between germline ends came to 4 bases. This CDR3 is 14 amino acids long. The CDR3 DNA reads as TGTGCCAGCAGTTACTCGAGTAGCACAGATACGCAGTATTTT. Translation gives CASSYSSSTDTQYF.

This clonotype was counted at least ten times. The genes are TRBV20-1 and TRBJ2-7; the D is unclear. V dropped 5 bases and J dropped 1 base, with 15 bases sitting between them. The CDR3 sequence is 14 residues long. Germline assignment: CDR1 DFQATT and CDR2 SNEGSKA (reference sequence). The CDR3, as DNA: TGCAGTGCTCAGTCTTTTGACAAATCCTACGAGCAGTACTTC. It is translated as CSAQSFDKSYEQYF.

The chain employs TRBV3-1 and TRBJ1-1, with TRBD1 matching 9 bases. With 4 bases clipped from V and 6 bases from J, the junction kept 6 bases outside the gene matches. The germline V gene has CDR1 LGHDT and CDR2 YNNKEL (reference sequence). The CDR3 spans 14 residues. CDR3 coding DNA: TGTGCCAGCAGCCGAACTGGACAGGGGTCTGAAGCTTTCTTT. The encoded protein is CASSRTGQGSEAFF.

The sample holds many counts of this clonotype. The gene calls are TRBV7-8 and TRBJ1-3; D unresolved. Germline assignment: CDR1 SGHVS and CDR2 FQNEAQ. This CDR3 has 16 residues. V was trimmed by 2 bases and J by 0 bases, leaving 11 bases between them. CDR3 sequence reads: CASSLKTATSGNTIYF. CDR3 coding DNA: TGTGCCAGCAGCTTAAAGACGGCGACCTCTGGAAACACCATATATTTT.

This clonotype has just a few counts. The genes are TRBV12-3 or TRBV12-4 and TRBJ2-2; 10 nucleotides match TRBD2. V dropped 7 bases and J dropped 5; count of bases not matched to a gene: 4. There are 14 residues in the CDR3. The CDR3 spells CASTSGSRTGELFF. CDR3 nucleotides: TGTGCCAGCACTAGCGGGAGTCGGACCGGGGAGCTGTTTTTT.

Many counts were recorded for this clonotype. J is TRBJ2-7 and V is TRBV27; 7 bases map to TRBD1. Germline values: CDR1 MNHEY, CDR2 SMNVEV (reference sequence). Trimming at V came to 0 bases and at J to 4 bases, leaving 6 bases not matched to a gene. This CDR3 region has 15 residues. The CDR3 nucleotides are TGTGCCAGCAGTTTATCGCAAGGGGGCCTATACGAGCAGTACTTC. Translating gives CASSLSQGGLYEQYF.

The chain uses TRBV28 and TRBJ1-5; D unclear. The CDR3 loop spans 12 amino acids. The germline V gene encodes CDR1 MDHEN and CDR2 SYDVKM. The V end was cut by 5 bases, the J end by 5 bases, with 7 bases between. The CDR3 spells CASSEAHQPQHF. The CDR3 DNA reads TGTGCCAGCAGTGAGGCGCATCAGCCCCAGCATTTT. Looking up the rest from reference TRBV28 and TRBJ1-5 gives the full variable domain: DVKVTQSSRYLVKRTGEKVFLECVQDMDHENMFWYRQDPGLGLRLIYFSYDVKMKEKGDIPEGYSVSREKKERFSLILESASTNQTSMYLCASSEAHQPQHFGDGTRLSIL.

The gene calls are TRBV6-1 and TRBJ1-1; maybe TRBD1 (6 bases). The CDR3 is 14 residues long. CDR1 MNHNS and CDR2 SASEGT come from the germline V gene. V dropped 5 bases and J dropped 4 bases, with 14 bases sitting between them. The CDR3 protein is CASSPKGGSTEAFF. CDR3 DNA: TGTGCCAGCAGTCCCAAAGGGGGTAGCACTGAAGCTTTCTTT.

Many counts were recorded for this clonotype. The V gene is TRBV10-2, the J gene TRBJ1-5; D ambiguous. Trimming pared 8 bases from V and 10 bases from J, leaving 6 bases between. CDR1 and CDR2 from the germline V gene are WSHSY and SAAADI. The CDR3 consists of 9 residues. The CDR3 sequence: CASGLPQHF. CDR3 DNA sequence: TGCGCCAGCGGCCTACCCCAGCATTTT.

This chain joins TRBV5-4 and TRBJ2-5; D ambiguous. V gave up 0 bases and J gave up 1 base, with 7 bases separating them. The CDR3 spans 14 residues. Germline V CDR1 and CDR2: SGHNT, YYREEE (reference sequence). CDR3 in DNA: TGTGCCAGCAGCTTGGGTAGCAGCCAAGAGACCCAGTACTTC. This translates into CASSLGSSQETQYF. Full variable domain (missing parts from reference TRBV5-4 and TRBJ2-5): ETGVTQSPTHLIKTRGQQVTLRCSSQSGHNTVSWYQQALGQGPQFIFQYYREEENGRGNFPPRFSGLQFPNYSSELNVNALELDDSALYLCASSLGSSQETQYFGPGTRLLVL.

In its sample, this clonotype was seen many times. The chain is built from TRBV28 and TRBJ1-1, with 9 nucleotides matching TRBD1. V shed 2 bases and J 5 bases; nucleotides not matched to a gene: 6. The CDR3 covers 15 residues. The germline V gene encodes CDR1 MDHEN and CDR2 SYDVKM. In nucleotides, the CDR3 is TGTGCCAGCAGTTTAGTGGGACAGGGTAAAACTGAAGCTTTCTTT. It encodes CASSLVGQGKTEAFF.

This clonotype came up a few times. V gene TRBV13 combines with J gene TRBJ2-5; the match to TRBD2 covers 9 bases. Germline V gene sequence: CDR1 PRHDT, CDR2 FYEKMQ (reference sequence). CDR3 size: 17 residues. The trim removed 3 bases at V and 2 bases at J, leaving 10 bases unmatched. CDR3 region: CASSFSLAGAVQETQYF. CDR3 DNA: TGTGCCAGCAGCTTTTCCTTAGCGGGAGCCGTTCAAGAGACCCAGTACTTC. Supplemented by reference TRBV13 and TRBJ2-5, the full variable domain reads AAGVIQSPRHLIKEKRETATLKCYPIPRHDTVYWYQQGPGQDPQFLISFYEKMQSDKGSIPDRFSAQQFSDYHSELNMSSLELGDSALYFCASSFSLAGAVQETQYFGPGTRLLVL.

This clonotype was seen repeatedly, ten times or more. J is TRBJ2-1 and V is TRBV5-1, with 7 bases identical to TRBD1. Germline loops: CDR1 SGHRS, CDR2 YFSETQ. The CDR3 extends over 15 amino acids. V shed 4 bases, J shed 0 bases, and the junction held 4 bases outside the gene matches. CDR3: CASSRDSPSYNEQFF. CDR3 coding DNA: TGCGCCAGCAGCCGGGACAGCCCCTCCTACAATGAGCAGTTCTTC.

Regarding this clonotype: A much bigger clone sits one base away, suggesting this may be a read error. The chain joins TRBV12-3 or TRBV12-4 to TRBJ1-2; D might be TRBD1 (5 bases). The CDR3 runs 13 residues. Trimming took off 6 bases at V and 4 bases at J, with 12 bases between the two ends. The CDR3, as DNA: TGTGCCAGCAGCCGACGACAGAGCTATGGCTACACCTTC. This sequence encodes CASSRRQSYGYTF.

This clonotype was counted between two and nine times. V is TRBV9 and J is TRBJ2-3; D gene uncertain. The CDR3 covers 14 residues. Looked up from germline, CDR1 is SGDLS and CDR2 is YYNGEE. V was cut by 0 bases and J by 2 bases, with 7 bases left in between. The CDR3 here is CASSVGLPTDTQYF. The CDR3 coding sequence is TGTGCCAGCAGCGTAGGTCTTCCCACAGATACGCAGTATTTT.

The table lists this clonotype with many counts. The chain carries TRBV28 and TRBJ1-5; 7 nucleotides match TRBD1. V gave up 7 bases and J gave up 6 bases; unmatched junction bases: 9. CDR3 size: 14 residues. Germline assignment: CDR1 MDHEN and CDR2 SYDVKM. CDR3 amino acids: CASITVRGLQPQHF. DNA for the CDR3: TGTGCCAGCATCACCGTAAGGGGGCTTCAGCCCCAGCATTTT.

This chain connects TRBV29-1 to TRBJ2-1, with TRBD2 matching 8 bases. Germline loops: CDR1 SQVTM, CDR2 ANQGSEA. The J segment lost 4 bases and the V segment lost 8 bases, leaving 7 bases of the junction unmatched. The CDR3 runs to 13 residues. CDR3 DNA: TGCAGCCCCCGGACTAGCCCATACAATGAGCAGTTCTTC. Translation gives CSPRTSPYNEQFF.

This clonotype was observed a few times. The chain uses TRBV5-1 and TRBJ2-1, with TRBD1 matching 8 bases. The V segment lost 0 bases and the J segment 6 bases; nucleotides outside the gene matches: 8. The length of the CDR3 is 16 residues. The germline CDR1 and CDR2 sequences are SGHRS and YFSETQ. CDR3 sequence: CASSLGGTGDFNEQFF. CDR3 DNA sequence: TGCGCCAGCAGCTTGGGTGGGACAGGCGATTTCAATGAGCAGTTCTTC.

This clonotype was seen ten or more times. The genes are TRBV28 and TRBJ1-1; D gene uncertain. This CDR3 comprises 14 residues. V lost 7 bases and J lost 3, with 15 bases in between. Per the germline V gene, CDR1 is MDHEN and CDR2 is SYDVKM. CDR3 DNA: TGTGCCAGCACCGGAGCGGGGAGGTACACTGAAGCTTTCTTT. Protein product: CASTGAGRYTEAFF.